This T cell receptor (beta chain) was sequenced during a study of blood T cell repertoires in COVID-19. Looking at the study overall: Some COVID-19 samples were acute and others convalescent; all came from the United States, Italy and Spain.

The CDR3 is 15 amino acids. V was clipped by 4 bases and J by 5 bases; unmatched bases: 9. Germline V gives CDR1 SGHRS, CDR2 YFSETQ. Libraries were prepared by immunoSEQ multiplex PCR; TCRdb keeps only in-frame clonotypes and omits some of them. The sample includes about 150,000 clones, more than 80% seen only once; the top ten take approximately 0.55%. The receptor was isolated from a man aged 50-59 years with acute or convalescent COVID-19. The sequencing sample was made of peripheral blood. The J gene is TRBJ1-5, the V gene TRBV5-1; 7 positions match TRBD1. Here the CDR3 reads CASSVAGTEYQPQHF. Here the CDR3 DNA reads TGCGCCAGCAGCGTAGCCGGGACAGAGTATCAGCCCCAGCATTTT.